The present entry profiles one T cell receptor (beta chain) with its context. Its antigen is not known. This entry comes from a study of cytomegalovirus exposure and HLA in healthy donors. The study, taken as a whole, reports: TCR beta chains numbering 164 were designated cytomegalovirus-associated.

TCRdb's table, derived via immunoSEQ multiplex PCR, lists solely in-frame clones and lacks some. This table holds about 260,000 clones, 80% to 95% found once. CDR3 length equals 13 residues. Trimming pared 4 bases from V and 3 bases from J, leaving 11 bases between. Germline values: CDR1 SGHDT, CDR2 YYEEEE. This chain links TRBV5-6 with TRBJ2-7; D possibly uses TRBD1 or TRBD2 (5 bases each). The sequencing input was PBMCs. The clonotype was recovered from a woman aged 25 to 45 in good health and CMV-seronegative. The CDR3 region is CASSIGTDYEQYF. CDR3 nucleotides: TGTGCCAGCAGCATCGGGACGGACTACGAGCAGTACTTC.